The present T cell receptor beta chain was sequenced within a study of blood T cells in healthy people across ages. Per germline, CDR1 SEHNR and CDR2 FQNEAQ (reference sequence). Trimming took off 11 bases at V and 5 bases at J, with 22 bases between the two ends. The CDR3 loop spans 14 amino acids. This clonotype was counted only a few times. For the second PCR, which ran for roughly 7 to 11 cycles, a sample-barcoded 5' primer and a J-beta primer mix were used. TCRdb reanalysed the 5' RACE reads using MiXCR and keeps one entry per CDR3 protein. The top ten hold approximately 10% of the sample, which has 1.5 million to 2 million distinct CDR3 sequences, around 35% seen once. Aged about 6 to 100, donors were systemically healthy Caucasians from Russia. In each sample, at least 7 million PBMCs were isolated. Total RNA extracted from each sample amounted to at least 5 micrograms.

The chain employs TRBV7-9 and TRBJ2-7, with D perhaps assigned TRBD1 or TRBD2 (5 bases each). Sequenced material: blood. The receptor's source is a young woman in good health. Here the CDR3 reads CAGQSGLRGDEQYF. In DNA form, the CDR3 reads TGTGCCGGCCAGAGTGGCCTCCGAGGGGACGAGCAGTACTTC.